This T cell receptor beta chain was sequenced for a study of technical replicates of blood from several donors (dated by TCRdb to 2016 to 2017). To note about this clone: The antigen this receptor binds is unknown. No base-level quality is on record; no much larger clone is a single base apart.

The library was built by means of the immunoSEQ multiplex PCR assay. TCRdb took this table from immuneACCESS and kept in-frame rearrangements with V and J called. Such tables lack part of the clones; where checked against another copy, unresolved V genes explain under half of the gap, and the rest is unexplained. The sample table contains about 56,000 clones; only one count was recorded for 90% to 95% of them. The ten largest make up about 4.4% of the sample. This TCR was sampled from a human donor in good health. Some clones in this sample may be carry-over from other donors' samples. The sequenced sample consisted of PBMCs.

The CDR3 here reads CASSYSTAGGLDTQYF. The sequenced DNA: TGTGCCAGCAGTTACTCTACCGCGGGGGGGCTAGATACGCAGTATTTT. The chain links TRBV6-6 with TRBJ2-3; a stretch of 9 junction bases matches TRBD2. The germline V gene (reference sequence) supplies CDR1 MNHNY and CDR2 SVGAGI. V is trimmed back by 0 bases and J by 5 bases, and the junction contains 6 bases that no gene match accounts for. The CDR3 starts with the cysteine, ends with the phenylalanine, and has 16 residues. The entry retains the CDR3 DNA only, 48 bases that are in frame from base 1.